The sequence of this T cell receptor (beta chain) was determined in a study of T-cell memory formation after mild COVID-19 (dated by TCRdb to about 2021). Context from the whole study: TCR sequence clusters from the two donors were largely donor specific. The cohort comprised two young, previously healthy adult volunteers, one female and one male. Longitudinal TCRalpha and TCRbeta repertoire sequencing tracked T-cell clones expanding and contracting after mild COVID-19 in two donors. The investigation overall reported the following: Only two mild cases were covered in the study, and larger cohorts including severe cases with pre-infection samples were considered necessary. From day 15 to 85, contracting clones showed balanced CD4/CD8 phenotypes, whereas a second wave of clones that expanded from day 15 to 37 leaned towards CD4+. Some responding clones were detected in pre-infection memory, which suggested that pre-existing cross-reactive memory T cells had joined the SARS-CoV-2 response. Contracting CD4+ clones turned up mainly in the CM and EM memory subsets, whereas EMRA was where CD8+ clones were enriched. SARS-CoV-2 specificity was not confirmed for the second-wave clones peaking on day 37.

PBMCs were isolated by Ficoll-Paque density gradient centrifugation. The sample holds many counts of this clonotype. Which antigen it targets is not known. No per-base quality is available; no much larger clone lies one base away. The CDR3 holds 13 amino acids from the cysteine to the phenylalanine. This entry keeps only the CDR3 DNA: 39 bases, framed from base 1. At the junction V is shortened by 6 bases and J by 1 base, with 9 bases in between. In the germline V gene, CDR1 corresponds to MNHEY and CDR2 to SVGEGT. This sample was sequenced with an Illumina NovaSeq 6000. cDNA libraries for TCRalpha and TCRbeta were prepared by 5'RACE using constant-segment primers, with sample barcodes and unique molecular identifiers added. Trizol reagent was used to extract RNA from every sample. The libraries were amplified in two PCR steps, and the second step added a second sample barcode and Illumina TruSeq adapters. Sequencing of libraries was performed on an Illumina NovaSeq with 2 x 150 bp paired-end reads. Per the original workflow: Demultiplexing of reads and collapsing into UMI-guided consensus sequences were performed with migec v1.2.7. Using mixcr v2.1.11, UMI consensuses were aligned to TRA and TRB V and J templates and then assembled into clonotypes. Clonotypes were classified as expanded or contracted when called significant by both edgeR and NoisET, with noise models trained on biological replicates. For edgeR calls, the thresholds were a false discovery rate-adjusted p below 0.01 and a log2 fold-change of 1. As an exploratory analysis of dynamics, max-normalized trajectories of the 1000 most abundant clonotypes were examined by PCA with hierarchical clustering. Separately sequenced CD4+ and CD8+ repertoires were used to assign the CD4 or CD8 phenotype of responding clones. The raw public data were reprocessed by TCRdb itself: fastp quality trimming at Q25, MiXCR clonotype calling, in-frame beta chains only. Every CDR3 protein is listed once, alongside the most common genes and DNA of its rows. The V and J calls here are based on TCRdb, not the publication. This sample gives just over 200,000 distinct CDR3 sequences in total; just over 9.5% of them show up just once. About 3.8% of the sample is in the top ten clones.

This sequence originates from a man aged 18 to 29 who had mild COVID-19 (a few samples of this study predate the infection). The sample titles of this study are shuffled in the database, so cell type and time point are left out; the donor was told from shared clones. The chain joins TRBV6-2 or TRBV6-3 to TRBJ1-1; TRBD1 might be the D gene, on 6 matching bases. The sample taken for sequencing was PBMCs or a T cell subset sorted from them (not recorded which). The DNA reads as follows: TGTGCCAGCAGGGCGGGACAGAACACTGAAGCTTTCTTT. Translated, it gives CASRAGQNTEAFF.